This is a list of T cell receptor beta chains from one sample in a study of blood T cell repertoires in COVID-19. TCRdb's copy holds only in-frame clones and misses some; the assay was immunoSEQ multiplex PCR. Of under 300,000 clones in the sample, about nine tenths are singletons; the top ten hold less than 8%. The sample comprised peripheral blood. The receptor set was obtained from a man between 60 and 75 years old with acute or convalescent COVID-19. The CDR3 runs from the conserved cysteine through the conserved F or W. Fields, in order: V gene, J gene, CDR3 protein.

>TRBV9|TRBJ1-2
CASSTDRDRGYTYGYTF
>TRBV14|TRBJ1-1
CASSHYQREAFF
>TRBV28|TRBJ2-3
CASSSPTLLLLTDTQYF
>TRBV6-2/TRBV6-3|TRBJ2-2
CASSYLSASGYHTGELFF
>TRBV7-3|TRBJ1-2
CASSAGVGYGYTF
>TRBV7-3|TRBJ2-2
CASSPPGLAGVSGELFF
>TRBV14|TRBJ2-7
CASSQEILLRIDTRYEQYF
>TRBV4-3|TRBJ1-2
CASSQVSTGGQGYTF
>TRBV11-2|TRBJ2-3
CASSQERFATQYF
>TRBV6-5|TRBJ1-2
CASSRQGEYYGYTF
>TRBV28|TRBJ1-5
CASSAPSGTANQPQHF
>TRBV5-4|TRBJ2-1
CASSWELGTNNEQFF
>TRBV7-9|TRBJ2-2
CASSFGAAPNTGELFF